This T cell receptor beta chain is from a study of tumor-infiltrating lymphocytes in localized non-small cell lung cancer. Points from the study as a whole: Different pieces of the same tissue went to different assays, confounding technical variation with intratumor heterogeneity. Compared with uninvolved lung, tumors showed higher T cell infiltration by TCRbeta sequencing. Immunotypes IM1 and IM2 had similar TCR-derived T-cell fractions.

As concerns this clone: Its antigen is not identified.

CDR1 WSHSY and CDR2 SAAADI come from the germline V gene. The V gene end was trimmed by 6 bases and the J gene end by 4 bases; junction bases not matched to a gene: 4. The CDR3 is made up of 13 amino acids. The repertoire was sequenced with immunoSEQ multiplex PCR; TCRdb's copy has only in-frame clones and lacks some. This table has 9,000 to 15,000 clones, just over 65% appearing once. The TCR originated in a human donor with non-small cell lung cancer. The chain uses TRBV10-2 and TRBJ1-2, with TRBD1 matching 8 bases. The sample was uninvolved lung tissue not adjacent to the tumor. The CDR3: CASSTDRAYGYTF. The CDR3 DNA reads TGCGCCAGCAGCACGGACAGGGCCTATGGCTACACCTTC.